This paragraph reports one T cell receptor beta chain. Repertoires were generated with immunoSEQ multiplex PCR, while TCRdb's copy carries only in-frame clones and drops some. There are about 34,000 clones in the sample; about 88% occur only once, and approximately 1.5% lies in the top ten. The V end lost 3 bases, the J end lost 5 bases, and 10 bases lay between the germline ends. CDR3 length: 13 residues. CDR1 is MNHEY and CDR2 is SMNVEV in the germline V gene (reference sequence). The data are from a study of control samples from healthy donors and cancer patients. Sequenced input: PBMCs. The source of this sequence is a woman between 35 and 50 years old with lung cancer. The V gene is TRBV27, the J gene TRBJ1-1, with a weak D call TRBD1 (5 bases). The CDR3 bases are TGTGCCAGCAGTTTTCACAAGGGGACTGAAGCTTTCTTT. It yields the protein CASSFHKGTEAFF.